A single T cell receptor beta chain is shown here with its context. The method was immunoSEQ multiplex PCR; TCRdb's version includes in-frame clones alone and lacks a portion of them. This sample yields some 320,000 clones, of which 90% are seen a single time; roughly 2.6% belongs to the top ten. Germline V lookup: CDR1 SGHRS, CDR2 YFSETQ. This CDR3 is built from 14 residues. Trimming took 6 bases from V and 0 from J, leaving 10 bases between them. The sample originates from a study of blood T cell repertoires in COVID-19. Living in 20 to 30 US areas, the participants were between about 18 and 100 years of age.

The chain has TRBV5-1 and TRBJ2-1; the D gene is possibly TRBD2 (5 bases). The receptor was derived from a man between 60 and 75 years old who had recovered from COVID-19. Sequenced input: PBMCs or T cells enriched from blood (not recorded which). CDR3 coding DNA: TGCGCCAGCACCGCTAGCAGCTCCTACAATGAGCAGTTCTTC. This codes for CASTASSSYNEQFF.